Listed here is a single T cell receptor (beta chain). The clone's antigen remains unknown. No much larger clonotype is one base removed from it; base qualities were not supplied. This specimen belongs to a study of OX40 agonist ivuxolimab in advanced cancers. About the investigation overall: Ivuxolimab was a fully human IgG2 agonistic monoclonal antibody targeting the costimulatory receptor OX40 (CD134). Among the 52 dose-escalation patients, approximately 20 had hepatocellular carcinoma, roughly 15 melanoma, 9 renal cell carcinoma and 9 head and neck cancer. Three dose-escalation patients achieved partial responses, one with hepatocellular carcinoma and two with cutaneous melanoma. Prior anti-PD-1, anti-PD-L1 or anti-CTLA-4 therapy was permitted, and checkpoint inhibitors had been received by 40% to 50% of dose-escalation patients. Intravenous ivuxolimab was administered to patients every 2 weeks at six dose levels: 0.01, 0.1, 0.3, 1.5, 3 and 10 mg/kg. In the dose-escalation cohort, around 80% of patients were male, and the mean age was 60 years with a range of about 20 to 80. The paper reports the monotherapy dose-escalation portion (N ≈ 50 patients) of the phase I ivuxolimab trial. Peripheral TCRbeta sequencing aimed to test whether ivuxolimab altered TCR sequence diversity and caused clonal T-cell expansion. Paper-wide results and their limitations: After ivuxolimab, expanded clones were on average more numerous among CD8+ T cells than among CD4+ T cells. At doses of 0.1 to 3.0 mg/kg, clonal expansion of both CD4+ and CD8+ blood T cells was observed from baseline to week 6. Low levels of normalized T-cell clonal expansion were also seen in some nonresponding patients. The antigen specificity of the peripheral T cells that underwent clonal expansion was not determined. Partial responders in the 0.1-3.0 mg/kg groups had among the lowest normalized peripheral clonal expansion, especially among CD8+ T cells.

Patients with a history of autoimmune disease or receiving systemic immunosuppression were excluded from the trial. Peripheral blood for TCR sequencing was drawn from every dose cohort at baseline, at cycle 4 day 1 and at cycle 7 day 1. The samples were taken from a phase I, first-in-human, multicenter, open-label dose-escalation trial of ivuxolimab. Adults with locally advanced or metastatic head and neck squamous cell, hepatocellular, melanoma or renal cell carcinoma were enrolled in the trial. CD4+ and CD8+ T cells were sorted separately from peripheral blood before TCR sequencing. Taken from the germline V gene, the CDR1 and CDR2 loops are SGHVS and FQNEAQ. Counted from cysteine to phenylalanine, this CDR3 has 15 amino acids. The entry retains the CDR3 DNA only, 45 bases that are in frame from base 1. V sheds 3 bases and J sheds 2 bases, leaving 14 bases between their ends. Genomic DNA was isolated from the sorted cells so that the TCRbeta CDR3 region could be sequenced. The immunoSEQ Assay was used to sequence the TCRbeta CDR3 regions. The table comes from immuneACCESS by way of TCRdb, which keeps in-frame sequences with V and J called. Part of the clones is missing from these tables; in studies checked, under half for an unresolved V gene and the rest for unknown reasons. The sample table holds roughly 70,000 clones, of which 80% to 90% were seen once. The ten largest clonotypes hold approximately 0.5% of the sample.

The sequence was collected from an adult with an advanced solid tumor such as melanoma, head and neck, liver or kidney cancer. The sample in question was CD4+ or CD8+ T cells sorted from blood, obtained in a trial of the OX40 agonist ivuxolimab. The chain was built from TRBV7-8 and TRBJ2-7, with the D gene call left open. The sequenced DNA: TGTGCCAGCAGCTTGGCTACCCAAACGACCTACGAGCAGTACTTC. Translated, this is CASSLATQTTYEQYF.